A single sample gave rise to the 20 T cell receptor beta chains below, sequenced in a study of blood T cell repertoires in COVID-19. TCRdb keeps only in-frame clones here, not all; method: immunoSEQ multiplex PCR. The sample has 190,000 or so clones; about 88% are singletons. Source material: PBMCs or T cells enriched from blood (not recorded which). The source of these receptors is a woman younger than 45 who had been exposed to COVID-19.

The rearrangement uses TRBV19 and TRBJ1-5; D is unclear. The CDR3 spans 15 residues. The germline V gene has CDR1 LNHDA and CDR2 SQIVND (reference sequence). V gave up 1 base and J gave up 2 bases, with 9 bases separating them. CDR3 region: CASSIVPGGNQPQHF. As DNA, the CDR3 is TGTGCCAGTAGTATAGTGCCGGGTGGCAATCAGCCCCAGCATTTT.

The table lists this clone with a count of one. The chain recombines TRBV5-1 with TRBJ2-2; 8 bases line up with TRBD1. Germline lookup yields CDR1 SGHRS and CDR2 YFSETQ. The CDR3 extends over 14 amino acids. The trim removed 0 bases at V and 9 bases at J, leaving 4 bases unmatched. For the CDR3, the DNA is TGCGCCAGCAGCTTGGGGACAGGGCTACGGGAGCTGTTTTTT. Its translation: CASSLGTGLRELFF.

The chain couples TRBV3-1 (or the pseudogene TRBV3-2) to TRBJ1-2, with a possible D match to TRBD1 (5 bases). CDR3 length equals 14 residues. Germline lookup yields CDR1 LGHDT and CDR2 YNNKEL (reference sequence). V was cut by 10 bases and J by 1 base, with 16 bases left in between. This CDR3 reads CATAFETDNYGYTF. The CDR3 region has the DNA TGTGCCACCGCCTTTGAGACAGATAACTATGGCTACACCTTC.

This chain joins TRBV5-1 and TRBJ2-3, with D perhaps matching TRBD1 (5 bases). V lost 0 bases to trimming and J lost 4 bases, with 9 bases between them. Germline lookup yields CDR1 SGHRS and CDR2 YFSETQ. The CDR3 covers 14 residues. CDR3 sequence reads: CASSLGGPADTQYF. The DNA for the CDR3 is TGCGCCAGCAGCTTGGGGGGCCCGGCAGATACGCAGTATTTT.

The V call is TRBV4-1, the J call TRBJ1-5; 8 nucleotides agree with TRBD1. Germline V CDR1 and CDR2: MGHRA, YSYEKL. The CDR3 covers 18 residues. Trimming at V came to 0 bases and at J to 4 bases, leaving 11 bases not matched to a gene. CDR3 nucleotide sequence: TGCGCCAGCAGCCAAGATATCTACGTGAACAGGGGGAATCAGCCCCAGCATTTT. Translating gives CASSQDIYVNRGNQPQHF.

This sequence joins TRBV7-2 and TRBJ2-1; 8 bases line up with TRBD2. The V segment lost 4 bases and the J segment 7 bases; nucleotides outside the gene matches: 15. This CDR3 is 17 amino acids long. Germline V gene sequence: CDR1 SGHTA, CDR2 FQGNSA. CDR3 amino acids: CASSSRGGRGVPNEQFF. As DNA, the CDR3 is TGTGCCAGCAGCTCCCGGGGTGGGCGGGGGGTCCCAAATGAGCAGTTCTTC.

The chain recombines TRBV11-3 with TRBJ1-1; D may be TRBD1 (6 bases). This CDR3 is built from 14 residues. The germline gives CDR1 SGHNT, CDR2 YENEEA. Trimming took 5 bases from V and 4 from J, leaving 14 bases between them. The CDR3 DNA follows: TGTGCCAGCAGCCCCCGAAGGGGGTTCACTGAAGCTTTCTTT. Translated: CASSPRRGFTEAFF.

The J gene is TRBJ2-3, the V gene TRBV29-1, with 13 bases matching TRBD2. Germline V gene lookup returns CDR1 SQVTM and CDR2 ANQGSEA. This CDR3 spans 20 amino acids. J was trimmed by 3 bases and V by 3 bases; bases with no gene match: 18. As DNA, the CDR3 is TGCAGCGTTGAGCTGACAGGGGCCGGGACTAGCGGGGCGCGGACAGATACGCAGTATTTT. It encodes CSVELTGAGTSGARTDTQYF.

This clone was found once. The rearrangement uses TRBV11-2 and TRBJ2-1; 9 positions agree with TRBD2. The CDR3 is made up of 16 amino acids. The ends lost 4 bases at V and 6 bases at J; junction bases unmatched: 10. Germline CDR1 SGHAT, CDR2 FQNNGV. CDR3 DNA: TGTGCCAGCAGCTCCACTCCGGGACTAGCTGTCAATGAGCAGTTCTTC. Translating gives CASSSTPGLAVNEQFF.

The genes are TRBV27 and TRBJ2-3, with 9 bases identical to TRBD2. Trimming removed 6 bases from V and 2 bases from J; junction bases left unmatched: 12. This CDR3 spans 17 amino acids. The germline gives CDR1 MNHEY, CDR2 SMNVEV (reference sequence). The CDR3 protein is CASSLYPSGEYTDTQYF. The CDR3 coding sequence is TGTGCCAGCAGCCTCTACCCTAGCGGGGAGTACACAGATACGCAGTATTTT.

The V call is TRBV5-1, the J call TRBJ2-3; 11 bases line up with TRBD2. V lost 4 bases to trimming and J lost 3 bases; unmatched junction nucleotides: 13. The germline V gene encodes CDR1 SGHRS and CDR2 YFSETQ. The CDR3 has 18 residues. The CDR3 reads CASSPMRTSGLETDTQYF. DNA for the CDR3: TGCGCCAGCAGCCCAATGCGGACTAGCGGGTTAGAAACAGATACGCAGTATTTT.

This chain's CDR3 is CASNPGQGRYGYTF. The DNA of the CDR3 is TGTGCCAGTAATCCGGGACAGGGCCGCTATGGCTACACCTTC. The chain is built from TRBV19 and TRBJ1-2, with TRBD1 matching over 9 bases. V gave up 7 bases and J gave up 4 bases; unmatched junction bases: 7. The CDR3 sequence is 14 residues long. The germline CDR1 and CDR2 sequences are LNHDA and SQIVND (reference sequence).

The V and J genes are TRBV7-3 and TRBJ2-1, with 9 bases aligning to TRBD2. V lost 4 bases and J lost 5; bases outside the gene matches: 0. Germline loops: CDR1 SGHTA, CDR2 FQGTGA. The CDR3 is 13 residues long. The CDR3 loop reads CASSWTSDNEQFF. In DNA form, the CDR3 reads TGTGCCAGCAGCTGGACTAGCGACAATGAGCAGTTCTTC.

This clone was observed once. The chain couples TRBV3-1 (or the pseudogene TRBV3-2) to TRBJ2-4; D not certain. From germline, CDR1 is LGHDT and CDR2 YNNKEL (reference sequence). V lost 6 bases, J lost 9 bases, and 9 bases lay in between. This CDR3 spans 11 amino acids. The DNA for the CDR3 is TGTGCCAGCAGTGAGTCTTTCATTCAGTACTTC. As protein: CASSESFIQYF.

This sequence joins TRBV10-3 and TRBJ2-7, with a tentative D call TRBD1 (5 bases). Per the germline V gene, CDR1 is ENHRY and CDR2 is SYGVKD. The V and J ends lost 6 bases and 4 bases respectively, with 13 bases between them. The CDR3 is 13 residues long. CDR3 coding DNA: TGTGCCATCAGGTCGCCAGGGCAGTACGAGCAGTACTTC. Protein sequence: CAIRSPGQYEQYF.

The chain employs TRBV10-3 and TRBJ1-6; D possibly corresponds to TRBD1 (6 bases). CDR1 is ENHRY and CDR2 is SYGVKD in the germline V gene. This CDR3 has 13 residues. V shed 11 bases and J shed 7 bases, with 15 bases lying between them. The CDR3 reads CAASGETNSPLHF. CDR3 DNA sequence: TGTGCCGCCTCAGGGGAGACGAATTCACCCCTCCACTTT.

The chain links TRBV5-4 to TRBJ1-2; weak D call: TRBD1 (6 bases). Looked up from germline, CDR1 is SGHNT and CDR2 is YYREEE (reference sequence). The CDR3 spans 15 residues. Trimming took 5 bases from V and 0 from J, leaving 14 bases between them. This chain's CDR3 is CASSARTASNYGYTF. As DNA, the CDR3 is TGTGCCAGCAGTGCACGGACAGCCTCTAACTATGGCTACACCTTC.

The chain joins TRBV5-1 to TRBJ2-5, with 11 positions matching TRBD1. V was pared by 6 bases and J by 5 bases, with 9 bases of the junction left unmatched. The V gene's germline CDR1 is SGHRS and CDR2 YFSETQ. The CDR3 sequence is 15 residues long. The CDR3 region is CASTQRDRGVETQYF. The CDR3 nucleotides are TGCGCCAGCACCCAACGGGACAGGGGGGTGGAGACCCAGTACTTC.

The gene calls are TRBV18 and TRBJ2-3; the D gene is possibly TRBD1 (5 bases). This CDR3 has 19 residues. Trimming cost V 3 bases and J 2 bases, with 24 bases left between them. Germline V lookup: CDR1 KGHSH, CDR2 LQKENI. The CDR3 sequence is CASSPYAPQGSGFTDTQYF. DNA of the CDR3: TGTGCCAGCTCACCCTATGCCCCCCAGGGATCCGGTTTCACAGATACGCAGTATTTT.

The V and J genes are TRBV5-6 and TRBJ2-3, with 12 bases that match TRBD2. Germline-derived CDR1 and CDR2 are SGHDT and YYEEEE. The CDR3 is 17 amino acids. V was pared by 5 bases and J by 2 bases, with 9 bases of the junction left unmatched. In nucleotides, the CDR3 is TGTGCCAGCAGAAAACGACTAGCGGGGGACCTCACAGATACGCAGTATTTT. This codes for CASRKRLAGDLTDTQYF.